Presented here are 22 T cell receptor beta chains from one specimen sequenced in a study of blood T cell repertoires in COVID-19. Clones were read by immunoSEQ multiplex PCR, and TCRdb kept only the in-frame ones, dropping some. Of about 73,000 clones listed, 82% are singletons. The sequencing input was peripheral blood. The receptors come from a woman aged 60 to 75 with acute or convalescent COVID-19.

This clone appeared once. The rearrangement uses TRBV7-9 and TRBJ2-5, with 7 bases that match TRBD2. This CDR3 has 14 residues. V lost 3 bases, J lost 5 bases, and 6 bases stayed unmatched. The germline V gene has CDR1 SEHNR and CDR2 FQNEAQ (reference sequence). CDR3 sequence reads: CASSFVGEGETQYF. CDR3 DNA sequence: TGTGCCAGCAGCTTCGTAGGGGAGGGGGAGACCCAGTACTTC.

The gene calls are TRBV19 and TRBJ1-1, with 9 nucleotides matching TRBD1. Per germline, CDR1 LNHDA and CDR2 SQIVND (reference sequence). The CDR3 contains 15 residues. Germline trimming cut 7 bases from V and 3 bases from J; bases unmatched to any gene: 9. CDR3 in DNA: TGTGCCAGTAAACACTGGACAGGGGATCACACTGAAGCTTTCTTT. This codes for CASKHWTGDHTEAFF. The whole variable domain, remainder taken from reference TRBV19 and TRBJ1-1, is DGGITQSPKYLFRKEGQNVTLSCEQNLNHDAMYWYRQDPGQGLRLIYYSQIVNDFQKGDIAEGYSVSREKKESFPLTVTSAQKNPTAFYLCASKHWTGDHTEAFFGQGTRLTVV.

For this clone: A junction boundary mismatches the germline segment, possibly from a read error. The rearrangement links TRBV5-6 to TRBJ2-2; TRBD2 is a possible D gene (5 bases). This CDR3 has 17 residues. The V gene's germline CDR1 is SGHDT and CDR2 YYEEEE. This CDR3 reads CASSLGAWTANNGELFF. In DNA form, the CDR3 reads TGTGCCAGCAGCTTGGGGGCTTGGACTGCGAACAACGGGGAGCTGTTTTTT.

The chain is built from TRBV7-2 and TRBJ1-1; no clear D. This CDR3 comprises 13 residues. The ends were cut back, 1 base at V and 1 base at J, with 4 bases in the middle. The germline CDR1 and CDR2 sequences are SGHTA and FQGNSA. The CDR3 region has the DNA TGTGCCAGCAGCTTAGGAGAGAACACTGAAGCTTTCTTT. Translation gives CASSLGENTEAFF.

The rearrangement links TRBV6-1 to TRBJ2-1; no clear D gene. The germline gives CDR1 MNHNS, CDR2 SASEGT. This CDR3 is built from 15 residues. Trimming removed 2 bases at V and 2 bases at J, with 10 bases between. The CDR3 DNA is TGTGCCAGCAGTGAATCGGTGTCCCCCTACAATGAGCAGTTCTTC. The encoded protein is CASSESVSPYNEQFF.

V usage is TRBV11-2 and J usage is TRBJ1-3; TRBD1 matches at 7 bases. The V gene's germline CDR1 is SGHAT and CDR2 FQNNGV. The CDR3 spans 15 residues. V dropped 2 bases and J dropped 3; count of bases not matched to a gene: 4. The CDR3 is CASSLQTGLGNTIYF. CDR3 coding DNA: TGTGCCAGCAGCTTACAGACAGGGCTTGGAAACACCATATATTTT.

This chain joins TRBV7-9 and TRBJ2-5; D is perhaps TRBD1 (6 bases). The length of the CDR3 is 14 residues. V shed 3 bases and J shed 1 base, with 9 bases lying between them. The V gene's germline CDR1 is SEHNR and CDR2 FQNEAQ (reference sequence). CDR3 sequence reads: CASSFGQPQETQYF. CDR3 DNA: TGTGCCAGCAGCTTCGGACAGCCCCAAGAGACCCAGTACTTC. Full variable domain (missing parts from reference TRBV7-9 and TRBJ2-5): DTGVSQNPRHKITKRGQNVTFRCDPISEHNRLYWYRQTLGQGPEFLTYFQNEAQLEKSRLLSDRFSAERPKGSFSTLEIQRTEQGDSAMYLCASSFGQPQETQYFGPGTRLLVL.

The V and J genes are TRBV5-5 and TRBJ2-1; 11 positions match TRBD2. Germline CDR1 reads SGHKS; CDR2 reads YYEKEE (reference sequence). CDR3 length: 18 residues. V lost 1 base to trimming and J lost 4 bases; unmatched junction nucleotides: 10. This chain's CDR3 is CASSLSRGSGREYNEQFF. CDR3 nucleotides: TGTGCCAGCAGCTTGTCTAGGGGTAGCGGGAGGGAATACAATGAGCAGTTCTTC. The whole variable domain, remainder taken from reference TRBV5-5 and TRBJ2-1, is DAGVTQSPTHLIKTRGQQVTLRCSPISGHKSVSWYQQVLGQGPQFIFQYYEKEERGRGNFPDRFSARQFPNYSSELNVNALLLGDSALYLCASSLSRGSGREYNEQFFGPGTRLTVL.

V gene TRBV7-9 combines with J gene TRBJ1-2; TRBD1 might be the D (6 bases). The CDR3 extends over 12 amino acids. V dropped 5 bases and J dropped 4 bases, with 8 bases sitting between them. Germline V lookup: CDR1 SEHNR, CDR2 FQNEAQ (reference sequence). CDR3 sequence (DNA): TGTGCCAGCAGCCTACAGGGCTATGGCTACACCTTC. Its translation: CASSLQGYGYTF.

The chain carries TRBV28 and TRBJ1-2; D may be TRBD1 (6 bases). V lost 1 base and J 7 bases, leaving 13 bases between the germline ends. This CDR3 spans 14 amino acids. CDR1 MDHEN and CDR2 SYDVKM come from the germline V gene. The CDR3 nucleotides are TGTGCCAGCAGTTTATTTCGGGGGGCGCTTGGCTACACCTTC. Its translation: CASSLFRGALGYTF.

CDR3 residues: CSAPQSTEAFF. Written as DNA, the CDR3 is TGCAGTGCCCCACAGTCCACTGAAGCTTTCTTT. This chain links TRBV20-1 with TRBJ1-1; no definite D call. The V and J ends lost 6 bases and 4 bases respectively, with 9 bases between them. The CDR3 spans 11 residues. Germline CDR1 DFQATT, CDR2 SNEGSKA (reference sequence).

The chain links TRBV19 to TRBJ1-1, with TRBD1 matching 8 bases. CDR3 length: 14 amino acids. With V trimmed by 6 bases and J by 6 bases, 9 bases remained unmatched. Germline V gene lookup returns CDR1 LNHDA and CDR2 SQIVND (reference sequence). The DNA of the CDR3 is TGTGCCAGTAGACTGCAGACAGGGGCGGCTGAAGCTTTCTTT. It encodes CASRLQTGAAEAFF. Full variable domain (remainder filled in from reference TRBV19 and TRBJ1-1): DGGITQSPKYLFRKEGQNVTLSCEQNLNHDAMYWYRQDPGQGLRLIYYSQIVNDFQKGDIAEGYSVSREKKESFPLTVTSAQKNPTAFYLCASRLQTGAAEAFFGQGTRLTVV.

The chain uses TRBV2 and TRBJ1-1; D unclear. Germline V gene lookup returns CDR1 SNHLY and CDR2 FYNNEI. The CDR3 spans 11 residues. Trimming removed 4 bases at V and 7 bases at J, with 7 bases between. CDR3 amino acids: CASSVRVEAFF. The CDR3 nucleotides read TGTGCCAGCAGTGTCCGGGTTGAAGCTTTCTTT.

This chain connects TRBV2 to TRBJ1-3; the match to TRBD1 covers 7 bases. CDR1 is SNHLY and CDR2 is FYNNEI in the germline V gene. The CDR3 runs to 17 residues. V was pared by 3 bases and J by 4 bases, with 12 bases of the junction left unmatched. The CDR3: CASSDVGSTGPGNTIYF. The CDR3 coding sequence is TGTGCCAGCAGTGACGTCGGATCGACAGGGCCCGGAAACACCATATATTTT.

This clone appeared once. The genes are TRBV5-1 and TRBJ2-5; TRBD1 is a possible D gene (6 bases). This CDR3 is built from 15 residues. Trimming took off 0 bases at V and 4 bases at J, with 13 bases between the two ends. Germline CDR1 SGHRS, CDR2 YFSETQ. CDR3 DNA: TGCGCCAGCAGCTTGGACAGGGTCGCGTCAGAGACCCAGTACTTC. Translating gives CASSLDRVASETQYF.

This clone was found once. The chain employs TRBV27 and TRBJ2-3, with TRBD2 identical over 8 bases. Germline CDR1 is MNHEY and CDR2 is SMNVEV (reference sequence). This CDR3 has 15 residues. J was trimmed by 1 base and V by 4 bases; bases with no gene match: 4. The CDR3 loop is CASSSAGVGTDTQYF. CDR3 DNA sequence: TGTGCCAGCAGTTCAGCGGGAGTGGGCACAGATACGCAGTATTTT.

This chain links TRBV25-1 with TRBJ1-4, with 7 bases that match TRBD1. The V segment lost 6 bases and the J segment 4 bases; nucleotides outside the gene matches: 2. The CDR3 has 13 residues. Per germline, CDR1 MGHDK and CDR2 SYGVNS. DNA of the CDR3: TGTGCCAGCAGACAGGGGTTTAATGAAAAACTGTTTTTT. This encodes CASRQGFNEKLFF.

The V and J genes are TRBV12-3 or TRBV12-4 and TRBJ1-1, with 7 bases lining up with TRBD1. The CDR3 has 11 amino acids. Trimming took 7 bases from V and 9 from J; bases not matched to a gene: 5. CDR3 amino acids: CASKVRGKAFF. The CDR3 coding sequence is TGTGCCAGCAAGGTCAGGGGGAAAGCTTTCTTT.

This rearrangement joins TRBV9 to TRBJ2-2; TRBD1 is a possible D gene (5 bases). This CDR3 has 15 amino acids. Germline CDR1 SGDLS, CDR2 YYNGEE. V lost 1 base and J 0 bases, leaving 7 bases between the germline ends. The CDR3 sequence is CASSVSGSNTGELFF. The CDR3 region has the DNA TGTGCCAGCAGCGTATCAGGGTCGAACACCGGGGAGCTGTTTTTT.

The chain carries TRBV5-4 and TRBJ1-3, with 7 bases identical to TRBD1. Germline loops: CDR1 SGHNT, CDR2 YYREEE (reference sequence). The junction had 18 bases not matched to a gene; V was cut back by 3 bases and J by 3 bases. CDR3 size: 19 residues. The CDR3 DNA reads TGTGCCAGCAGCTCAGGACAGGTAGGAGATATCTTCGATGGAAACACCATATATTTT. Protein: CASSSGQVGDIFDGNTIYF.

This clone was detected once. The V and J genes are TRBV14 and TRBJ2-5; 9 bases are a match to TRBD2. Trimming took 4 bases from V and 5 from J; bases not matched to a gene: 8. The CDR3 contains 15 residues. Germline V gene sequence: CDR1 SGHDN, CDR2 FVKESK. This CDR3 reads CASSRSGSKLETQYF. In DNA, the CDR3 is TGTGCCAGCAGCCGTAGCGGGAGCAAATTGGAGACCCAGTACTTC.

V and J are TRBV6-5 and TRBJ1-2; 9 nucleotides match TRBD1. Germline-derived CDR1 and CDR2 are MNHEY and SVGAGI. The CDR3 contains 14 residues. J gave up 7 bases and V 7 bases, and 10 bases lay outside the gene matches. CDR3 loop: CASIKGQGSFGYTF. CDR3 bases: TGTGCCAGCATAAAGGGACAGGGTAGCTTTGGCTACACCTTC.